The present TCR beta chain was sequenced within a study of blood T cell repertoires in COVID-19 (dated by TCRdb to 2020 to 2022). For the wider study: Samples covering the acute and convalescent phases of COVID-19 were provided by collaborators in the United States, Italy and Spain. The sample metadata nearly always contained a de-identified subject ID, COVID-19 status, age in years and sex. Subjects who had been exposed to COVID-19, were actively infected with it, or had recovered from it provided the deeply sampled blood TCRbeta repertoires that made up the dataset. Where available, HLA class I and class II types were taken from metadata supplied by the sample provider and were not determined by assay-based typing. The repertoires were released in a freely available public database intended as a resource for research on the immune response to SARS-CoV-2. The prospective study material was composed of cDNA or gDNA derived from T cells, B-cell-depleted T cells, or PBMCs. The samples were drawn from the first 160 participants of the ongoing ImmuneRACE study and from 1,254 subjects provided by 6 global collaborators.

At one collaborating source in Seattle, patients were enrolled during active infection and were followed longitudinally through the course of disease. Each collaborating institution followed its own protocols to collect whole blood in K2EDTA tubes. For TCRbeta analysis, collaborators shipped samples as frozen whole blood, isolated PBMCs, or DNA extracted from either of those sample types. Points the paper makes about the study in general: The amount of clinical and demographic metadata varied by source and participant and was provided uncurated.

There are 13 amino acids in the CDR3, from cysteine to phenylalanine inclusive. The only DNA kept is the CDR3, 39 bases in frame from the first base. Trimming removed 1 base from V and 6 bases from J, leaving 10 bases between the germline ends. According to the germline V gene (reference sequence), CDR1 reads LGHDT and CDR2 reads YNNKEL. TCRbeta CDR3 regions were amplified from genomic DNA using the immunoSEQ Assay, a bias-controlled multiplex PCR. The authors' analysis ran thus. Within the assay, amplification of reference gene primers was used to estimate how many nucleated cells each sample contained. To quantify the absolute abundance of each unique TCRbeta CDR3 rearrangement, sequence reads were collapsed and filtered. For each sample, productive Simpson clonality was calculated as the square root of Simpson's diversity index over productive rearrangements. Imported from immuneACCESS, the table was reduced by TCRdb to in-frame sequences with V and J called. These copies leave out some clones; in studies compared against another copy, an unresolved V gene accounts for under half, and the cause of the remainder is not known. V, J and clone size derive from that table, while D and trimming were established from the DNA sequence. The sample table contains 300,000 to 400,000 clones; only one count was recorded for roughly 88% of them. The biggest ten clones account for roughly 2.9% of the sample.

Points on this clone: No cognate antigen has been identified for it. Nothing much larger sits one base from this clone, and base qualities are not available.

The specimen sequenced was peripheral blood. The chain employs TRBV3-1 (or the pseudogene TRBV3-2) and TRBJ2-7; the D gene is not confidently resolved. The receptor was derived from a woman aged 30 to 39 with COVID-19, enrolled during active disease. The CDR3 has the sequence CASSQGTSAEQYF. The sequenced DNA is TGTGCCAGCAGCCAAGGAACGAGTGCCGAGCAGTACTTC.